Presented here are 13 T cell receptor beta chains from one specimen sequenced in a study of cytomegalovirus exposure and HLA in healthy donors. The PCR used 60 Vbeta and 13 Jbeta primers. Repertoires were generated with immunoSEQ multiplex PCR, while TCRdb's copy carries only in-frame clones and drops some. The sample contains some 190,000 clones, 70% to 85% of which appear only once. The sample consisted of PBMCs. The receptors were sampled from a man aged 18 to 29 in good health and CMV-seronegative.

The V gene is TRBV5-6, the J gene TRBJ1-1, with D unclear. The length of the CDR3 is 12 residues. Trimming left V 0 bases short and J 7 bases short, with 7 bases between. Germline CDR1 and CDR2: SGHDT and YYEEEE. The CDR3 is CASSLGWSEAFF. The CDR3 DNA is TGTGCCAGCAGCTTGGGATGGAGTGAAGCTTTCTTT.

The chain carries TRBV7-8 and TRBJ1-2, with a weak D call TRBD1 (5 bases). With 5 bases removed from V and 2 bases from J, the gap between germline ends came to 9 bases. The germline V gene has CDR1 SGHVS and CDR2 FQNEAQ. The length of the CDR3 is 13 residues. CDR3 region: CASSGTVNYGYTF. The CDR3 bases are TGTGCCAGCAGCGGGACTGTGAACTATGGCTACACCTTC.

The chain employs TRBV9 and TRBJ1-1; no definite D call. The CDR3 length is 15 residues. The V end was cut by 4 bases, the J end by 1 base, with 14 bases between. Germline V lookup: CDR1 SGDLS, CDR2 YYNGEE. This CDR3 is CASSPIPPRNTEAFF. CDR3 bases: TGTGCCAGCAGCCCCATCCCCCCCAGGAACACTGAAGCTTTCTTT.

The gene calls are TRBV6-1 and TRBJ2-1; D is uncertain. V lost 8 bases, J lost 4 bases, and 15 bases lay in between. The CDR3 is 14 residues long. Germline CDR1 is MNHNS and CDR2 is SASEGT. This chain's CDR3 is CASARGGNYNEQFF. CDR3 in DNA: TGTGCCAGCGCCCGCGGCGGTAATTACAATGAGCAGTTCTTC.

The rearrangement joins TRBV18 to TRBJ2-5; D perhaps matches TRBD2 (5 bases). The germline V gene has CDR1 KGHSH and CDR2 LQKENI. V lost 3 bases and J lost 1, with 6 bases in between. CDR3 length: 13 residues. The CDR3 DNA sequence: TGTGCCAGCTCACCCGGGGTCCAAGAGACCCAGTACTTC. It is translated as CASSPGVQETQYF.

This chain links TRBV7-9 with TRBJ1-2; a possible D gene is TRBD1 (6 bases). The CDR3 spans 18 residues. Trimming shortened V by 5 bases and J by 4 bases, and 26 bases separated the two germline ends. Germline assignment: CDR1 SEHNR and CDR2 FQNEAQ (reference sequence). The CDR3 reads CASSPTYINRVVGYGYTF. The CDR3 DNA is TGTGCCAGCAGCCCAACATATATTAACAGGGTAGTGGGCTATGGCTACACCTTC.

The rearrangement uses TRBV7-6 and TRBJ2-1; TRBD1 agrees at 9 bases. The V and J ends lost 5 bases and 6 bases, in that order; junction bases with no gene match: 8. The germline V gene encodes CDR1 SGHVS and CDR2 FNYEAQ. The CDR3 is 15 residues long. The CDR3 nucleotides are TGTGCCAGCAGCACAAACAGGGGGCGTATCAATGAGCAGTTCTTC. Its protein is CASSTNRGRINEQFF.

This clone was seen a handful of times. V usage is TRBV6-1 and J usage is TRBJ1-5; maybe TRBD1 (6 bases). Germline assignment: CDR1 MNHNS and CDR2 SASEGT. The CDR3 runs to 15 residues. Trimming shortened V by 5 bases and J by 0 bases, and 11 bases separated the two germline ends. In nucleotides, the CDR3 is TGTGCCAGCAGTATACAGGGATATAGCAATCAGCCCCAGCATTTT. Protein: CASSIQGYSNQPQHF.

The chain recombines TRBV5-4 with TRBJ2-5; TRBD2 aligns across 11 bases. The CDR3 covers 15 residues. After removal of 2 bases from V and 5 bases from J, the junction contained 5 bases not matched to a gene. Germline CDR1 SGHNT, CDR2 YYREEE (reference sequence). The CDR3, as DNA: TGTGCCAGCAGCTTATTAGCGGGGGGGCAGGAGACCCAGTACTTC. As protein: CASSLLAGGQETQYF.

The CDR3 DNA reads as TGTGCCAGCAGTACCGGACAGGGAACGGTGAACACTGAAGCTTTCTTT. Its translation is CASSTGQGTVNTEAFF. The chain combines TRBV27 with TRBJ1-1; 8 bases line up with TRBD1. J lost 0 bases, V lost 5 bases, and 8 bases had no gene match. The germline V gene has CDR1 MNHEY and CDR2 SMNVEV (reference sequence). This CDR3 has 16 residues.

This clone was seen a few times. The CDR3 protein is CATSPLGGGGYNEQFF. CDR3 sequence (DNA): TGTGCCACCAGCCCGCTCGGCGGGGGGGGTTACAATGAGCAGTTCTTC. This chain uses TRBV15 with TRBJ2-1; 9 bases map to TRBD2. Looked up from germline, CDR1 is LNHNV and CDR2 is YYDKDF (reference sequence). Trimming at V came to 5 bases and at J to 4 bases, leaving 9 bases not matched to a gene. This CDR3 contains 16 residues.

This rearrangement joins TRBV4-3 to TRBJ2-7; 9 bases fit TRBD2. The J segment lost 0 bases and the V segment lost 4 bases, leaving 4 bases of the junction unmatched. Germline values: CDR1 LGHNA, CDR2 YSLEER. The CDR3 covers 15 residues. CDR3 nucleotides: TGCGCCAGCAGCCGAAATAGCGGGAGCTCCTACGAGCAGTACTTC. The encoded protein is CASSRNSGSSYEQYF.

Notes on this clone: This specimen includes other DNA sequences encoding the same CDR3. The chain has TRBV6-5 and TRBJ1-1; TRBD1 matches at 7 bases. CDR1 MNHEY and CDR2 SVGAGI come from the germline V gene. V was clipped by 4 bases and J by 2 bases; unmatched bases: 7. This CDR3 region has 15 residues. In DNA, the CDR3 is TGTGCCAGCAGTTCCCGCGGGACAGCCAACACTGAAGCTTTCTTT. Protein product: CASSSRGTANTEAFF.